One T cell receptor (beta chain) is described in this entry. Trimming cost V 1 base and J 5 bases; bases outside gene matches: 5. Per germline, CDR1 SNHLY and CDR2 FYNNEI. The CDR3 has 15 amino acids. This entry comes from a study of blood T cell repertoires in COVID-19. The repertoire was sequenced with immunoSEQ multiplex PCR; TCRdb's copy has only in-frame clones and lacks some. The repertoire has fewer than 250,000 clones, 80% to 95% of them found once; the top ten carry more than 0.8%. The material sequenced was peripheral blood. This chain connects TRBV2 to TRBJ1-1, with TRBD1 matching 9 bases. The sequence was obtained from a man in his thirties or forties with COVID-19, enrolled during active disease. The DNA for the CDR3 is TGTGCCAGCAGTGAAGGCCCGGGACAGGGTACTGAAGCTTTCTTT. This gives the protein CASSEGPGQGTEAFF. The full variable domain, completed using reference TRBV2 and TRBJ1-1, is EPEVTQTPSHQVTQMGQEVILRCVPISNHLYFYWYRQILGQKVEFLVSFYNNEISEKSEIFDDQFSVERPDGSNFTLKIRSTKLEDSAMYFCASSEGPGQGTEAFFGQGTRLTVV.